The following is a T cell receptor (beta chain) sequence with its context. Its antigen is undetermined. The repertoire was sequenced with immunoSEQ multiplex PCR; TCRdb's copy has only in-frame clones and lacks some. This sample carries about 45,000 clones, about 89% of them seen once, and the ten largest clones take 16%. The entry originates in a study of OX40 agonist ivuxolimab in advanced cancers. Study as a whole: Patients undergoing dose escalation presented with hepatocellular carcinoma, melanoma, renal cell or head and neck cancer.

Germline values: CDR1 SGHDT, CDR2 YYEEEE. V dropped 1 base and J dropped 3 bases, with 11 bases sitting between them. The CDR3 has 14 amino acids. Whole-study findings and limits: There were also nonresponders showing low normalized T-cell clonal expansion.

The source material was CD4+ or CD8+ T cells sorted from blood, sampled in a trial of the OX40 agonist ivuxolimab. The rearrangement uses TRBV5-6 and TRBJ2-7, with D tentatively TRBD1 (6 bases). The TCR sequence derives from an adult with an advanced solid tumor such as melanoma, head and neck, liver or kidney cancer. The CDR3 DNA follows: TGTGCCAGCAGCTTGTTTCGGGACAACTACGAGCAGTACTTC. This translates into CASSLFRDNYEQYF.